The source of this T cell receptor (beta chain) is a study of early T cells in non-severe SARS-CoV-2 infection. Looking at the study overall: Sequencing input comprised bulk RNA from unsorted whole blood; chain pairing was not available. Study-wide points: A preference for anti-spike CD8 responses marked VDJdb matching, which missed private and CD4 specificities.

J lost 10 bases, V lost 5 bases, and 6 bases had no gene match. The germline V gene encodes CDR1 MDHEN and CDR2 SYDVKM. CDR3 length equals 14 residues. This clonotype occurred a few times. What it binds is unknown. TCRdb recomputed calls from the 5' RACE reads with MiXCR, one row per CDR3 protein. This table has over 70,000 distinct CDR3 sequences, over 13% appearing once. The receptor was isolated from an adult who was a healthcare worker with PCR-confirmed SARS-CoV-2 infection or an uninfected control (not recorded which). Source material: whole blood. The V and J genes are TRBV28 and TRBJ1-6, with TRBD1 matching over 9 bases. The chain's CDR3 is CASSTDRGGSPLHF. CDR3 coding DNA: TGTGCCAGCAGTACGGACAGGGGAGGATCACCCCTCCACTTT.